The rows below give T cell receptor beta chains drawn from one sample of a study of blood T cell repertoires in COVID-19. This table comes from immunoSEQ multiplex PCR, and its TCRdb copy is limited to in-frame clones, with some not included. The table shows under 300,000 clones, with roughly 89% occurring only once. Material for sequencing was peripheral blood. The receptors stem from a young woman with active or convalescent COVID-19. Each CDR3 is given with its conserved first and last residue. A D gene is named only where the DNA matches it firmly. For some rows the clone size is stated as once, few or many, or as a class when expanded; others skip it.

j_call: TRBJ1-5
clone_size: -
d_call: TRBD1
v_call: TRBV28
cdr3_length: 16
cdr3_nt: TGTGCCAGCAGTTTCCCTGGGACAGGGGGCAATCAGCCCCAGCATTTT
cdr3_aa: CASSFPGTGGNQPQHF

j_call: TRBJ2-7
clone_size: once
d_call: TRBD1
v_call: TRBV5-1
cdr3_length: 15
cdr3_nt: TGCGCCAGCAGCTTGTCGTTGACAGGGCTCGGCGAGCAGTACTTC
cdr3_aa: CASSLSLTGLGEQYF

j_call: TRBJ2-7
clone_size: -
d_call: -
v_call: TRBV11-3
cdr3_length: 12
cdr3_nt: TGTGCCAGCAGCTTACCCGCCTACGAGCAGTACTTC
cdr3_aa: CASSLPAYEQYF

j_call: TRBJ2-3
clone_size: -
d_call: TRBD1
v_call: TRBV24-1
cdr3_length: 16
cdr3_nt: TGTGCCACCAGTGATGGGGGACAGGGGGCGGCAGATACGCAGTATTTT
cdr3_aa: CATSDGGQGAADTQYF

j_call: TRBJ1-6
clone_size: -
d_call: TRBD1
v_call: TRBV19
cdr3_length: 15
cdr3_nt: TGTGCCAGTAGGGTAAGACAGGGGGAAAATTCACCCCTCCACTTT
cdr3_aa: CASRVRQGENSPLHF

j_call: TRBJ1-1
clone_size: -
d_call: -
v_call: TRBV19
cdr3_length: 13
cdr3_nt: TGTGCCAGTAGTCGCGAAGTGAACACTGAAGCTTTCTTT
cdr3_aa: CASSREVNTEAFF

j_call: TRBJ2-7
clone_size: -
d_call: TRBD2
v_call: TRBV10-2
cdr3_length: 15
cdr3_nt: TGCGCCAGCAGTGAGTCGACTAGCGGGAGATACGAGCAGTACTTC
cdr3_aa: CASSESTSGRYEQYF

j_call: TRBJ1-2
clone_size: -
d_call: TRBD1
v_call: TRBV5-6
cdr3_length: 13
cdr3_nt: TGTGCCAGCAACCAAGACAGGGGATATGGCTACACCTTC
cdr3_aa: CASNQDRGYGYTF

j_call: TRBJ2-1
clone_size: -
d_call: -
v_call: TRBV18
cdr3_length: 14
cdr3_nt: TGTGCCAGCTCACCTTTCAGAAAAGACAATGAGCAGTTCTTC
cdr3_aa: CASSPFRKDNEQFF

j_call: TRBJ1-4
clone_size: -
d_call: -
v_call: TRBV27
cdr3_length: 16
cdr3_nt: TGTGCCAGCAGTTTATACAGGTCTGCAACTAATGAAAAACTGTTTTTT
cdr3_aa: CASSLYRSATNEKLFF

j_call: TRBJ1-1
clone_size: -
d_call: -
v_call: TRBV19
cdr3_length: 14
cdr3_nt: TGTGCCAGTAGCCCCGGGACAACGAACACTGAAGCTTTCTTT
cdr3_aa: CASSPGTTNTEAFF

j_call: TRBJ2-5
clone_size: -
d_call: -
v_call: TRBV7-9
cdr3_length: 14
cdr3_nt: TGTGCCAGCAGCTCCAGGGGACAACAAGAGACCCAGTACTTC
cdr3_aa: CASSSRGQQETQYF

j_call: TRBJ1-3
clone_size: -
d_call: -
v_call: TRBV18
cdr3_length: 16
cdr3_nt: TGTGCCAGCTCACCAGGGAAGACTAGCTCTGGAAACACCATATATTTT
cdr3_aa: CASSPGKTSSGNTIYF

j_call: TRBJ1-5
clone_size: -
d_call: -
v_call: TRBV28
cdr3_length: 12
cdr3_nt: TGTGCCAGCAGTTCCCACGGGGGGACCCAGCATTTT
cdr3_aa: CASSSHGGTQHF

j_call: TRBJ1-2
clone_size: once
d_call: -
v_call: TRBV7-2
cdr3_length: 13
cdr3_nt: TGTGCCAGCAGCCCGGGGGGATCCTATGGCTACACCTTC
cdr3_aa: CASSPGGSYGYTF

j_call: TRBJ2-3
clone_size: -
d_call: -
v_call: TRBV3-1/TRBV3-2
cdr3_length: 15
cdr3_nt: TGTGCCAGCAGCCAAAGCGTCCGGGACACAGATACGCAGTATTTT
cdr3_aa: CASSQSVRDTDTQYF

j_call: TRBJ1-2
clone_size: -
d_call: TRBD1
v_call: TRBV28
cdr3_length: 15
cdr3_nt: TGTGCCAGCAGTTATACAGGGGGAAATGAGTATGGCTACACCTTC
cdr3_aa: CASSYTGGNEYGYTF

j_call: TRBJ1-5
clone_size: few
d_call: TRBD1
v_call: TRBV5-5
cdr3_length: 13
cdr3_nt: TGTGCCAGCAGCCTTGGGACAGGGCAGCCCCAGCATTTT
cdr3_aa: CASSLGTGQPQHF

j_call: TRBJ1-1
clone_size: -
d_call: TRBD1
v_call: TRBV4-1
cdr3_length: 16
cdr3_nt: TGCGCCAGCAGCCAAGACCCGGGACAGGGACGCACTGAAGCTTTCTTT
cdr3_aa: CASSQDPGQGRTEAFF

j_call: TRBJ2-5
clone_size: -
d_call: TRBD2
v_call: TRBV6-2/TRBV6-3
cdr3_length: 15
cdr3_nt: TGTGCCAGCAGTTATATTCTAGCGGGGCAAGAGACCCAGTACTTC
cdr3_aa: CASSYILAGQETQYF

j_call: TRBJ1-2
clone_size: once
d_call: -
v_call: TRBV28
cdr3_length: 16
cdr3_nt: TGTGCCAGCAGTTCCCCAGCAGGGGTAACCCTCGGTGGCTACACCTTC
cdr3_aa: CASSSPAGVTLGGYTF

j_call: TRBJ1-1
clone_size: -
d_call: -
v_call: TRBV7-2
cdr3_length: 14
cdr3_nt: TGTGCCAGCAGCTTAGAACAGGGTTGGTCTGAAGCTTTCTTT
cdr3_aa: CASSLEQGWSEAFF

j_call: TRBJ1-1
clone_size: -
d_call: -
v_call: TRBV23-1
cdr3_length: 14
cdr3_nt: TGCGCCAGCAGTCGAGACAGAGCGAACACTGAAGCTTTCTTT
cdr3_aa: CASSRDRANTEAFF

j_call: TRBJ1-6
clone_size: -
d_call: -
v_call: TRBV7-2
cdr3_length: 15
cdr3_nt: TGTGCCAGCAGCTTAGCGCAGCCTTGGAGTTCACCCCTCCACTTT
cdr3_aa: CASSLAQPWSSPLHF

j_call: TRBJ2-1
clone_size: once
d_call: TRBD2
v_call: TRBV28
cdr3_length: 17
cdr3_nt: TGTGCCAGCAGTTTCCCTAAGGTGGGGGGGGGCTACAATGAGCAGTTCTTC
cdr3_aa: CASSFPKVGGGYNEQFF

j_call: TRBJ1-2
clone_size: -
d_call: TRBD1
v_call: TRBV6-2/TRBV6-3
cdr3_length: 13
cdr3_nt: TGTGCCAGCAGTGACAGGGGACGCTATGGCTACACCTTC
cdr3_aa: CASSDRGRYGYTF

j_call: TRBJ1-4
clone_size: -
d_call: -
v_call: TRBV4-3
cdr3_length: 15
cdr3_nt: TGCGCCAGCAGCCAAGCCACAGGTGCTAATGAAAAACTGTTTTTT
cdr3_aa: CASSQATGANEKLFF

j_call: TRBJ2-5
clone_size: -
d_call: -
v_call: TRBV10-2
cdr3_length: 11
cdr3_nt: TGCGCCAGCAGTGACCCACAACAGCAGTACTTC
cdr3_aa: CASSDPQQQYF

j_call: TRBJ2-5
clone_size: -
d_call: TRBD2
v_call: TRBV6-2/TRBV6-3
cdr3_length: 14
cdr3_nt: TGTGCCAGCAGCCCTAGCGGGGGCGGAAAGACCCAGTACTTC
cdr3_aa: CASSPSGGGKTQYF

j_call: TRBJ2-3
clone_size: -
d_call: TRBD2
v_call: TRBV10-3
cdr3_length: 14
cdr3_nt: TGTGCCATCAAGGAGCGGGGGAGCACAGATACGCAGTATTTT
cdr3_aa: CAIKERGSTDTQYF

j_call: TRBJ1-6
clone_size: -
d_call: -
v_call: TRBV19
cdr3_length: 15
cdr3_nt: TGTGCCAGTAGTATTAATCGACTGAATAATTCACCCCTCCACTTT
cdr3_aa: CASSINRLNNSPLHF

j_call: TRBJ1-5
clone_size: once
d_call: -
v_call: TRBV27
cdr3_length: 13
cdr3_nt: TGTGCCAGCAGTATACGGTTAAATCAGCCCCAGCATTTT
cdr3_aa: CASSIRLNQPQHF

j_call: TRBJ1-2
clone_size: -
d_call: -
v_call: TRBV9
cdr3_length: 12
cdr3_nt: TGTGCCAGCAGCGTCCACAGGGATAGCTACACCTTC
cdr3_aa: CASSVHRDSYTF

j_call: TRBJ2-1
clone_size: -
d_call: -
v_call: TRBV5-1
cdr3_length: 13
cdr3_nt: TGCGCCAGCAGTTATAACCCAGACAATGAGCAGTTCTTC
cdr3_aa: CASSYNPDNEQFF

j_call: TRBJ2-7
clone_size: -
d_call: -
v_call: TRBV27
cdr3_length: 14
cdr3_nt: TGTGCCAGCAGTTTAGGAGGGCTCCTCTACGAGCAGTACTTC
cdr3_aa: CASSLGGLLYEQYF

j_call: TRBJ2-2
clone_size: -
d_call: -
v_call: TRBV7-8
cdr3_length: 14
cdr3_nt: TGTGCCAGCAGCCCTAGGAAGGTGGGCGGGGAGCTGTTTTTT
cdr3_aa: CASSPRKVGGELFF

j_call: TRBJ2-1
clone_size: -
d_call: TRBD2
v_call: TRBV9
cdr3_length: 16
cdr3_nt: TGTGCCAGCAGCGTAGAGGGTAGCGGGGGGTACAATGAGCAGTTCTTC
cdr3_aa: CASSVEGSGGYNEQFF

j_call: TRBJ1-2
clone_size: once
d_call: -
v_call: TRBV5-1
cdr3_length: 13
cdr3_nt: TGCGCCAGCAGCTTGGAAACGCGTCGAGGCTACACCTTC
cdr3_aa: CASSLETRRGYTF

j_call: TRBJ2-5
clone_size: -
d_call: -
v_call: TRBV25-1
cdr3_length: 11
cdr3_nt: TGTGCCAGCAGGAGGGGGGGGACCCAGTACTTC
cdr3_aa: CASRRGGTQYF

j_call: TRBJ1-4
clone_size: -
d_call: -
v_call: TRBV24-1
cdr3_length: 14
cdr3_nt: TGTGCCACCAGTTCCTCAGGGGAACATGAAAAACTGTTTTTT
cdr3_aa: CATSSSGEHEKLFF

j_call: TRBJ1-2
clone_size: -
d_call: -
v_call: TRBV5-3
cdr3_length: 16
cdr3_nt: TGTGCCAGAAGCTTGGTAGCGGGGGCGGCCAACTATGGCTACACCTTC
cdr3_aa: CARSLVAGAANYGYTF

j_call: TRBJ2-7
clone_size: -
d_call: -
v_call: TRBV7-2
cdr3_length: 13
cdr3_nt: TGTGCCAGCAGCTCCGACAGGTACTACGAGCAGTACTTC
cdr3_aa: CASSSDRYYEQYF

j_call: TRBJ2-5
clone_size: -
d_call: -
v_call: TRBV25-1
cdr3_length: 13
cdr3_nt: TGTGCCAGCGGTCTAGCATATAAAGAGACCCAGTACTTC
cdr3_aa: CASGLAYKETQYF

j_call: TRBJ1-1
clone_size: -
d_call: -
v_call: TRBV7-9
cdr3_length: 11
cdr3_nt: TGTGCCAGCAGCTCCGGGGTGGGGGCTTTCTTT
cdr3_aa: CASSSGVGAFF

j_call: TRBJ2-7
clone_size: -
d_call: -
v_call: TRBV6-5
cdr3_length: 15
cdr3_nt: TGTGCCAGCAGTTACGCCCCCGGGTCTGCCTACGAGCAGTACTTC
cdr3_aa: CASSYAPGSAYEQYF

j_call: TRBJ2-1
clone_size: -
d_call: -
v_call: TRBV6-1
cdr3_length: 18
cdr3_nt: TGTGCCAGCAGTGAAGAAGGGGTTGGAGGGGGCGCCGACAATGAGCAGTTCTTC
cdr3_aa: CASSEEGVGGGADNEQFF

j_call: TRBJ2-1
clone_size: -
d_call: TRBD2
v_call: TRBV27
cdr3_length: 18
cdr3_nt: TGTGCCAGCAGTTTAGTTTTCCTCCAGCGGGGGTTTTACCATGAGCAGTTCTTC
cdr3_aa: CASSLVFLQRGFYHEQFF

j_call: TRBJ1-2
clone_size: -
d_call: TRBD1
v_call: TRBV10-3
cdr3_length: 17
cdr3_nt: TGTGCCATCAGTGAGTGGGGGACAGGGGGCGATGGATATGGCTACACCTTC
cdr3_aa: CAISEWGTGGDGYGYTF

j_call: TRBJ1-4
clone_size: -
d_call: -
v_call: TRBV13
cdr3_length: 14
cdr3_nt: TGTGCCAGCAGCGCGAGCCAGGCTAATGAAAAACTGTTTTTT
cdr3_aa: CASSASQANEKLFF

j_call: TRBJ1-1
clone_size: -
d_call: -
v_call: TRBV7-9
cdr3_length: 16
cdr3_nt: TGTGCCAGCAGCTCACCCAATAACAGGGTGTACACTGAAGCTTTCTTT
cdr3_aa: CASSSPNNRVYTEAFF

j_call: TRBJ1-1
clone_size: few
d_call: TRBD1
v_call: TRBV19
cdr3_length: 14
cdr3_nt: TGTGCCAGTAGCTTTCCGGGACAGGGGGTCGAAGCTTTCTTT
cdr3_aa: CASSFPGQGVEAFF

j_call: TRBJ1-1
clone_size: few
d_call: -
v_call: TRBV23-1
cdr3_length: 13
cdr3_nt: TGCGCCAGCCTCAGGAGGGCTAACACTGAAGCTTTCTTT
cdr3_aa: CASLRRANTEAFF